The present TCR beta chain was sequenced within a study of siplizumab effects on memory and regulatory T cells. Study results and limitations: Naive T cells seemed more diverse than memory cells; they also seemed major alloresponse contributors. Under siplizumab, an average roughly 70% of mappable alloreactive CD4+ clones were Treg-derived, compared with 25% to 30% in controls.

On this clone itself: Its target is not known.

The assay looked at some 10^5 TCR templates in each sample. Using immunoSEQ multiplex PCR, the repertoire was profiled, and TCRdb retains in-frame clones only, with some absent. Here the sample spans 85,000 to 130,000 clones, 85% to 95% being singletons. V lost 6 bases, J lost 4 bases, and 22 bases lay in between. Germline V gene sequence: CDR1 SQVTM, CDR2 ANQGSEA. This CDR3 comprises 16 residues. The clonotype comes from a human donor in good health. The chain employs TRBV29-1 and TRBJ1-3; D is ambiguous. Sequencing was done on a sample of Tregs sorted from blood. CDR3 DNA sequence: TGCAGCGTGGGCGGGCCCCCCTCAGGTGGAGGAAACACCATATATTTT. Protein sequence: CSVGGPPSGGGNTIYF.